Listed below are T cell receptor beta chains from one sample, sequenced in a study of blood T cell repertoires in COVID-19. Measured with immunoSEQ multiplex PCR; TCRdb has only the in-frame clones, and not every one. This repertoire shows tens of thousands of clones, roughly 90% found once; its top ten account for about 13%. The sequenced material came from peripheral blood. The origin of the receptors is a human donor in a cohort sampled during active COVID-19. Both conserved end residues are part of each CDR3. D genes are given only for firm matches. The size field is filled for only some rows; it gives once, few, many or a size class.

TRBJ1-1 . TRBV29-1 . TGCAGCGTTGAGAAAGGGGGGAACACTGAAGCTTTCTTT CSVEKGGNTEAFF
TRBJ2-7 . TRBV5-4 TRBD2 TGTGCCAGCAGCGGGGGGGGAGGTTCCTACGAGCAGTACTTC CASSGGGGSYEQYF
TRBJ2-1 . TRBV13 TRBD2 TGTGCCAGCAGCCTTCGTTTAGGCCTAGCGGGAGGTGGGTCCTACAATGAGCAGTTCTTC CASSLRLGLAGGGSYNEQFF
TRBJ2-3 . TRBV7-9 . TGTGCCAGCAGCTCCGCACTAGATACGCAGTATTTT CASSSALDTQYF
TRBJ1-6 . TRBV6-5 TRBD1 TGTGCCAGCAGGCGGGACAGGGTTTCACCCCTCCACTTT CASRRDRVSPLHF
TRBJ1-2 medium-sized TRBV7-9 TRBD1 TGTGCCAGCAGCTCAAGGGACAGGGGTACATATGGGTATGGCTACACCTTC CASSSRDRGTYGYGYTF
TRBJ2-2 . TRBV19 TRBD1 TGTGCCAGTAGTATAGAATCCCCCGGGACAGTGAAGACCGGGGAGCTGTTTTTT CASSIESPGTVKTGELFF
TRBJ2-7 . TRBV7-2 TRBD2 TGTGCCAGCAGCTTAAGTTCGACTAGCCTCCTCGAGCAGTACTTC CASSLSSTSLLEQYF
TRBJ2-5 . TRBV6-2/TRBV6-3 TRBD2 TGTGCCAGCAGCTTTTTGGGGGGAGGGCCATATGAGACCCAGTACTTC CASSFLGGGPYETQYF
TRBJ2-7 . TRBV28 . TGTGCCAGCGGGGGCATCCGCTACGAGCAGTACTTC CASGGIRYEQYF
TRBJ1-1 once TRBV7-9 . TGTGCCAGCAGCGCAAATCCAGGTTGGACTGAAGCTTTCTTT CASSANPGWTEAFF
TRBJ1-2 . TRBV27 TRBD1 TGTGCCAGCAGTTTTATTACTCGGGCAGGGGGCGCGGAAGGCTACACCTTC CASSFITRAGGAEGYTF
TRBJ1-5 . TRBV7-2 . TGTGCCAGCAGCTTACGGTCATCGAGCAATCAGCCCCAGCATTTT CASSLRSSSNQPQHF
TRBJ1-1 . TRBV6-2/TRBV6-3 . TGTGCCAGCAGTTACTCGTGGGGGCGGATTGAAGCTTTCTTT CASSYSWGRIEAFF
TRBJ1-2 few TRBV5-4 . TGTGCCAGCAGCTTGCCCAGGAACCATGGCTACACCTTC CASSLPRNHGYTF
TRBJ2-7 . TRBV7-2 TRBD2 TGTGCCAGCAGCATTGGGACTAGCGGGAGCTACGAGCAGTACTTC CASSIGTSGSYEQYF
TRBJ2-7 . TRBV5-1 TRBD1 TGCGCCAGCAGCTTGGTGGAGACAGGGTCCTACGAGCAGTACTTC CASSLVETGSYEQYF
TRBJ1-2 . TRBV7-2 . TGTGCCAGCAGCCCGGGGGGATCGTCGCCTGTTTATGGCTACACCTTC CASSPGGSSPVYGYTF
TRBJ2-2 . TRBV11-2 . TGTGCCAGCAGCCAAAGCGGGCCCGGGGAGCTGTTTTTT CASSQSGPGELFF
TRBJ2-2 . TRBV5-6 TRBD2 TGTGCCAGCAGCTTGGAACGGCGGGAGGAAGCCGGGGAGCTGTTTTTT CASSLERREEAGELFF
TRBJ2-1 . TRBV5-6 . TGTGCCAGCAGCTGGGGGGTCACCCTGCAGTTCTTC CASSWGVTLQFF
TRBJ2-1 . TRBV11-2 TRBD2 TGTGCCAGCAGCTTAGGTCTTCGGGGGGAGGAGCAGTTCTTC CASSLGLRGEEQFF
TRBJ2-4 . TRBV10-3 TRBD2 TGTGCCATCAGCTCCACTAGCGGTCAGTACTTC CAISSTSGQYF
TRBJ1-2 once TRBV5-1 . TGCGCCAGCAGCTTGTCGGTGCTAGGGACAAGGGCGGGCTACACCTTC CASSLSVLGTRAGYTF
TRBJ2-5 . TRBV6-2/TRBV6-3 . TGTGCCAGCAGTTACTCTCTGGGACAACAGCAAGAGACCCAGTACTTC CASSYSLGQQQETQYF
TRBJ2-3 . TRBV2 TRBD2 TGTGCCAGCATGAGATTAGCGGGCCTCACAGATACGCAGTATTTT CASMRLAGLTDTQYF
TRBJ2-5 . TRBV5-8 TRBD1 TGTGCCAGCAGCTTGGGGACAGGATGGGAGACCCAGTACTTC CASSLGTGWETQYF
TRBJ2-2 . TRBV10-3 TRBD2 TGTGCCATCGCGGGACTAGACACCGGGGAGCTGTTTTTT CAIAGLDTGELFF
TRBJ2-1 . TRBV6-5 TRBD1 TGTGCCAGCAGTTACTCGAGGCGACAGGGGCCCGATGAGCAGTTCTTC CASSYSRRQGPDEQFF
TRBJ2-3 . TRBV7-2 TRBD2 TGTGCCAGCAGCTTCGGCGGGGGATGGGATACGCAGTATTTT CASSFGGGWDTQYF
TRBJ2-5 once TRBV7-2 . TGTGCCAGCGAGGGGGTAGGAGAGACCCAGTACTTC CASEGVGETQYF
TRBJ1-4 . TRBV25-1 TRBD1 TGTGCCAGCAGTGAACGGCCAGGGGGTGGCTCTGGGGATGAAAAACTGTTTTTT CASSERPGGGSGDEKLFF
TRBJ2-7 . TRBV7-2 . TGTGCCAGCAGCTTAGTTAACAGCCCCTACGAGCAGTACTTC CASSLVNSPYEQYF
TRBJ2-3 . TRBV7-2 TRBD2 TGTGCCAGCAGCTTGGTGCGGGAGGAGTCAGATACGCAGTATTTT CASSLVREESDTQYF
TRBJ2-1 . TRBV4-1 . TGCGCCAGCAGCCAAGATAGGGGGAGCACCTACAATGAGCAGTTCTTC CASSQDRGSTYNEQFF
TRBJ1-5 . TRBV29-1 TRBD1 TGCAGCGTTGGTGGTACAGGGGGTTATCAGCCCCAGCATTTT CSVGGTGGYQPQHF
TRBJ2-1 . TRBV9 TRBD2 TGTGCCAGCAGCGGACCGAAGACTAGCTTGGGTGAGCAGTTCTTC CASSGPKTSLGEQFF
TRBJ2-7 . TRBV7-2 . TGTGCCAGCAGCTTAGTAGGGGGCTACGAGCAGTACTTC CASSLVGGYEQYF
TRBJ1-1 . TRBV5-4 . TGTGCCAGCAGCGCCGATGCAGGGGCGCGGACTGAAGCTTTCTTT CASSADAGARTEAFF
TRBJ2-1 . TRBV18 TRBD2 TGTGCCAGCTCACTCGGACTAGCGGGAGCTGAGCAGTTCTTC CASSLGLAGAEQFF
TRBJ2-1 once TRBV28 . TGTGCCAGCAGTTTTCCGCGGGATAGGGACAATGAGCAGTTCTTC CASSFPRDRDNEQFF
TRBJ2-3 once TRBV19 TRBD1 TGTGCCAGTAAACAGGGGGCTCGCACAGATACGCAGTATTTT CASKQGARTDTQYF
TRBJ1-1 . TRBV7-9 TRBD1 TGTGCCAGCAGCCTACAGGGGTACACTGAAGCTTTCTTT CASSLQGYTEAFF
TRBJ2-7 . TRBV9 . TGTGCCAGCAGCGTACAGGGTGGGGCGGGGTCCTACGAGCAGTACTTC CASSVQGGAGSYEQYF
TRBJ2-2 . TRBV15 TRBD2 TGTGCCACCAGCAGAGATCTAGCGGGAGCCCACACCGGGGAGCTGTTTTTT CATSRDLAGAHTGELFF
TRBJ1-6 . TRBV27 . TGTGCCAGCAGTTCGGTCGTGTATAATTCACCCCTCCACTTT CASSSVVYNSPLHF
TRBJ2-7 . TRBV6-2/TRBV6-3 . TGTGCCAGCAGCCCTTCAGTCGAGCAGTACTTC CASSPSVEQYF
TRBJ2-7 . TRBV7-9 TRBD1 TGTGCCAGCAGCTCGACAGGGGGATGGTACGAGCAGTACTTC CASSSTGGWYEQYF
TRBJ2-7 . TRBV10-2 . TGCGCCAGCAGTGTTACGGGAGTGGGGGCCTACGAGCAGTACTTC CASSVTGVGAYEQYF
TRBJ2-2 once TRBV11-2 . TGTGCCAGCAGCTCCTTGAGGATCACGAACACCGGGGAGCTGTTTTTT CASSSLRITNTGELFF
TRBJ1-3 . TRBV5-8 TRBD1 TGTGCCAGCAGCTTGGAAACCGACAGGGCTGGGGGGAACACCATATATTTT CASSLETDRAGGNTIYF
TRBJ2-3 . TRBV30 . TGTGCCTGGAGTCCAAGCACAGATACGCAGTATTTT CAWSPSTDTQYF
TRBJ2-1 . TRBV5-4 . TGTGCCAGCAGCTTGAACTTTATCTCCTACAATGAGCAGTTCTTC CASSLNFISYNEQFF
TRBJ1-1 . TRBV6-5 . TGTGCCAGCAGTTACTCTGCTGGGAGGAACACTGAAGCTTTCTTT CASSYSAGRNTEAFF
TRBJ2-7 few TRBV3-1/TRBV3-2 . TGTGCCAGCACCCTTGGAGGGTACGAGCAGTACTTC CASTLGGYEQYF